This T cell receptor (beta chain) was captured by sequencing in a study of T cells expressing NK-cell markers. Notes on the study in general: The study found these clonotypes also leading the CD3+CD56-NKG2C+ fraction in a few donors. Whether expanded NKG2C+ T cell clones were HCMV specific stayed uncertain.

TCRdb reprocessed the 5' RACE reads and reports one entry per CDR3 protein, with no DNA. This sample contains 150,000 to 170,000 distinct CDR3 sequences. Note on this clonotype: What it recognizes is unknown.

Germline V gives CDR1 SGHRS, CDR2 YFSETQ. This CDR3 spans 16 amino acids. The sequenced material came from blood T cells: a sorted CD56 or NKG2C T cell subset, CD4+ or CD8+ T cells, or bulk PBMC T cells (not recorded which). The chain is built from TRBV5-1 and TRBJ2-7; TCRdb's D call, TRBD1, is unchecked because there is no DNA. The TCR was taken from a woman in her fifties or sixties in good health. The CDR3: CASSLERRISSYEQYF.